Reported below is one T cell receptor (beta chain). The antigen remains undetermined. Only in-frame clones appear in the TCRdb table, and some are missing; sequencing was by immunoSEQ multiplex PCR. The sample carries around 25,000 clones, more than 75% recorded once. These data originate in a study of CD4 T cells in relation to SARS-CoV-2 and coronaviruses. Points from the study as a whole: Pre-pandemic and post-infection samples never came from the same donor.

CD4+ T cells from unexposed donors were obtained before the COVID-19 pandemic (2011-2018). After roughly 9 days of culture, CD4+ T cells were isolated. Deletions cut 6 bases from V and 0 bases from J, with 18 bases between. The V gene's germline CDR1 is MDHEN and CDR2 SYDVKM. The CDR3 runs to 17 residues. The clonotype was recovered from a human donor in good health. The rearrangement uses TRBV28 and TRBJ2-1; D gene uncertain. Sequencing was carried out using CD4+ T cells from PBMCs, cultured in vitro. The CDR3 loop is CASRSDGGISSYNEQFF. CDR3 coding DNA: TGTGCCAGCAGGTCGGACGGCGGCATCAGCTCCTACAATGAGCAGTTCTTC. Full variable domain (outside the CDR3, taken from reference TRBV28 and TRBJ2-1): DVKVTQSSRYLVKRTGEKVFLECVQDMDHENMFWYRQDPGLGLRLIYFSYDVKMKEKGDIPEGYSVSREKKERFSLILESASTNQTSMYLCASRSDGGISSYNEQFFGPGTRLTVL.